This T cell receptor (beta chain) was sequenced for a study of blood T cell repertoires in COVID-19. Background on the study: COVID-19 samples collected from the United States, Italy and Spain covered acute and convalescent phases.

In the study's own analysis: Reference gene primer amplification in the assay estimated nucleated cell counts. The data were produced by immunoSEQ multiplex PCR, yet TCRdb's version contains in-frame clones alone and is incomplete. From that table come the V and J calls and clone size; the DNA was used to work out D and trimming. This table holds 250,000 to 350,000 clones, 85% found once. CDR1 MNHEY and CDR2 SVGAGI come from the germline V gene. Trimming cost V 6 bases and J 8 bases, with 11 bases left between them. The CDR3 has 12 amino acids. The TCR originated in a woman in her 50s who had recovered from COVID-19. Sequenced sample: PBMCs or T cells enriched from blood (not recorded which). This sequence joins TRBV6-5 and TRBJ2-1; D is undetermined. The CDR3: CASSRALDEQFF. The CDR3 DNA follows: TGTGCCAGCAGCCGAGCGTTGGATGAGCAGTTCTTC.